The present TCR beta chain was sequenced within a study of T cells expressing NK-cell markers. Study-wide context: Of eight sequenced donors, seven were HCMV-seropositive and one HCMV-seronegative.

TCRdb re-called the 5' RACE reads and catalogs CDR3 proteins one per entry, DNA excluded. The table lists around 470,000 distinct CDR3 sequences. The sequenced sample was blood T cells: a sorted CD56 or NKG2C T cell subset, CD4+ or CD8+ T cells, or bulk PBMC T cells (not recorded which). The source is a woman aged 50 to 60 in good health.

CDR3: CASRTGTANNEQFF. The chain employs TRBV5-1 and TRBJ2-1; TCRdb proposes TRBD1, but this gene call is untestable without DNA. The germline V gene has CDR1 SGHRS and CDR2 YFSETQ. The CDR3 covers 14 residues.